This TCR beta chain was found in a study of shared clonotypes between healthy human individuals. As defined, naive CD8 cells were CD45RO-negative and positively selected for CCR7, with terminally differentiated effector memory CD45RA+ cells excluded. Free of recent acute infections or vaccinations, the donors were healthy HIV-negative adults. CDR3 size: 15 residues. Germline values: CDR1 SGDLS, CDR2 YYNGEE. V shed 0 bases and J shed 0 bases, with 10 bases lying between them. On sorted subsets, replicate PCRs used approximately 190 ng DNA, or about 30,000 T cell genomes. Sequenced by immunoSEQ multiplex PCR; TCRdb stores in-frame clones only, minus some. Of around 620,000 clones in the sample, around 95% were seen once.

The TCR was taken from a woman aged 25-40 years in good health. The chain recombines TRBV9 with TRBJ2-7; tentative D call: TRBD2 (6 bases). The source material was naive CD8+ T cells sorted from blood. CDR3 coding DNA: TGTGCCAGCAGCGTAGGGGCGGGGAGCTCCTACGAGCAGTACTTC. Residues: CASSVGAGSSYEQYF.